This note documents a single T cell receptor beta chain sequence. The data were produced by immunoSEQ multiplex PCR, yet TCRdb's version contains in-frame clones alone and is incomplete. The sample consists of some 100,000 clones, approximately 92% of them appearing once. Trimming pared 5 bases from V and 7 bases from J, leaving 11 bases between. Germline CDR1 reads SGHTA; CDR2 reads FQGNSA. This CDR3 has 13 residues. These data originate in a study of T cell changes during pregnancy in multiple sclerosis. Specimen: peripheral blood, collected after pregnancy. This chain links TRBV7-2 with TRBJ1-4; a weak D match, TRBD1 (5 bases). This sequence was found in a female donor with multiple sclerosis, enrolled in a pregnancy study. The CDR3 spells CASSRGTPEKLFF. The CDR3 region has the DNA TGTGCCAGCAGCCGGGGGACTCCTGAAAAACTGTTTTTT.